The 17 T cell receptor beta chains reported below all come from one sample, sequenced in a study of blood T cell repertoires in COVID-19. Sequenced by immunoSEQ multiplex PCR; TCRdb stores in-frame clones only, minus some. The sample lists some 220,000 clones; 70% to 90% were seen once. Sequencing was done on a sample of peripheral blood. The receptor set was obtained from a woman younger than 35 who had recovered from COVID-19.

The chain has TRBV19 and TRBJ2-7; D is uncertain. There are 15 residues in the CDR3. CDR1 and CDR2 (germline): LNHDA, SQIVND (reference sequence). V lost 3 bases and J lost 1, with 13 bases in between. This CDR3 reads CASSIREAVSYEQYF. CDR3 DNA: TGTGCCAGTAGTATCCGTGAGGCGGTTTCCTACGAGCAGTACTTC. Drawing the rest from reference TRBV19 and TRBJ2-7, the complete variable domain is DGGITQSPKYLFRKEGQNVTLSCEQNLNHDAMYWYRQDPGQGLRLIYYSQIVNDFQKGDIAEGYSVSREKKESFPLTVTSAQKNPTAFYLCASSIREAVSYEQYFGPGTRLTVT.

The chain has TRBV30 and TRBJ2-1; no clear D. V was clipped by 0 bases and J by 2 bases, with 8 bases between them. The length of the CDR3 is 14 residues. The germline V gene encodes CDR1 GTSNPN and CDR2 SVGIG (reference sequence). The CDR3 nucleotides are TGTGCCTGGAGTGTAAACAGAACCTACAATGAGCAGTTCTTC. It codes for CAWSVNRTYNEQFF.

This clone was observed once. V gene TRBV6-2 or TRBV6-3 combines with J gene TRBJ2-7, with 7 positions matching TRBD2. The V and J ends lost 2 bases and 3 bases, in that order; junction bases with no gene match: 10. Germline V gene lookup returns CDR1 MNHEY and CDR2 SVGEGT. The CDR3 runs to 16 residues. CDR3 nucleotide sequence: TGTGCCAGCAGTTACCGGCATCGGGAGGTCGACTACGAGCAGTACTTC. Protein sequence: CASSYRHREVDYEQYF.

This chain connects TRBV19 to TRBJ2-1, with D unresolved. V lost 3 bases, J lost 4 bases, and 10 bases lay in between. Germline V lookup: CDR1 LNHDA, CDR2 SQIVND (reference sequence). This CDR3 has 14 amino acids. CDR3 region: CASSITLTYNEQFF. The CDR3 DNA sequence: TGTGCCAGTAGTATTACTTTGACATACAATGAGCAGTTCTTC.

The chain has TRBV20-1 and TRBJ2-5, with 9 bases that match TRBD1. V trimming: 6 bases; J trimming: 10 bases; junction bases outside the gene matches: 6. The CDR3 length is 11 residues. Germline-derived CDR1 and CDR2 are DFQATT and SNEGSKA (reference sequence). In DNA, the CDR3 is TGCAGTGCCCGGGACAGGGTGATCCAGTACTTC. It codes for CSARDRVIQYF.

V usage is TRBV6-4 and J usage is TRBJ2-3; 8 bases agree with TRBD1. Germline trimming cut 2 bases from V and 4 bases from J; bases unmatched to any gene: 5. Per the germline V gene, CDR1 is MRHNA and CDR2 is SNTAGT. The CDR3 runs 15 residues. CDR3 nucleotides: TGTGCCAGCAGTGACGGCCCGACAGGGGCAGATACGCAGTATTTT. Residues: CASSDGPTGADTQYF.

V and J are TRBV11-3 and TRBJ2-2, with D possibly matching TRBD2 (5 bases). With 3 bases removed from V and 4 bases from J, the gap between germline ends came to 15 bases. In germline, CDR1 is SGHNT, CDR2 YENEEA. This CDR3 has 16 residues. The CDR3 protein is CASSFGYGMGTGELFF. DNA for the CDR3: TGTGCCAGCAGCTTTGGCTACGGGATGGGCACCGGGGAGCTGTTTTTT.

The rearrangement links TRBV10-3 to TRBJ1-4, with D possibly TRBD1 on 5 matching bases. The V end was cut by 6 bases, the J end by 12 bases, with 26 bases between. Germline assignment: CDR1 ENHRY and CDR2 SYGVKD. The CDR3 loop spans 16 amino acids. The CDR3 sequence is CAISLNAGLAYGELFF. In nucleotides, the CDR3 is TGTGCCATCAGCCTTAACGCGGGACTGGCTTATGGGGAACTGTTTTTT.

The chain uses TRBV25-1 and TRBJ2-1, with TRBD2 matching over 9 bases. Germline V gene lookup returns CDR1 MGHDK and CDR2 SYGVNS. The CDR3 loop spans 14 amino acids. Trimming cost V 6 bases and J 4 bases; bases outside gene matches: 4. CDR3 amino acids: CASSTSGSYNEQFF. In DNA form, the CDR3 reads TGTGCCAGCAGCACTAGCGGGTCTTACAATGAGCAGTTCTTC. The variable domain in full, with the rest retrieved from reference TRBV25-1 and TRBJ2-1, is EADIYQTPRYLVIGTGKKITLECSQTMGHDKMYWYQQDPGMELHLIHYSYGVNSTEKGDLSSESTVSRIRTEHFPLTLESARPSHTSQYLCASSTSGSYNEQFFGPGTRLTVL.

J is TRBJ1-1 and V is TRBV29-1; no clear D. Germline assignment: CDR1 SQVTM and CDR2 ANQGSEA. With 4 bases removed from V and 4 bases from J, the gap between germline ends came to 7 bases. CDR3 length: 11 residues. This CDR3 reads CSVGRGTEAFF. Written as DNA, the CDR3 is TGCAGCGTTGGGCGGGGCACTGAAGCTTTCTTT.

This clone appeared once. V and J are TRBV4-1 and TRBJ1-4; D is unclear. The CDR3 totals 14 residues. V lost 0 bases and J 7 bases, leaving 9 bases between the germline ends. Germline values: CDR1 MGHRA, CDR2 YSYEKL. The CDR3 spells CASSQDPISEKLFF. The CDR3 bases are TGCGCCAGCAGCCAAGACCCGATTAGTGAAAAACTGTTTTTT.

This chain connects TRBV19 to TRBJ1-1, with D maybe TRBD1 (5 bases). The CDR3 has 14 amino acids. The V end lost 5 bases, the J end lost 5 bases, and 15 bases lay between the germline ends. Germline CDR1 is LNHDA and CDR2 is SQIVND (reference sequence). CDR3: CASSVAGSWTEAFF. CDR3 nucleotides: TGTGCCAGTAGTGTGGCAGGGTCGTGGACTGAAGCTTTCTTT.

The rearrangement links TRBV5-8 to TRBJ1-1; D not certain. The CDR3 consists of 13 residues. CDR1 is SGHTS and CDR2 is YDEGEE in the germline V gene. Trimming stripped 1 base from V and 1 base from J, with 5 bases between. Written as DNA, the CDR3 is TGTGCCAGCAGCTTGTGGAGGAACACTGAAGCTTTCTTT. Encoded protein: CASSLWRNTEAFF.

The rearrangement uses TRBV24-1 and TRBJ1-2, with D perhaps matching TRBD1 (6 bases). There are 16 residues in the CDR3. Germline V gene sequence: CDR1 KGHDR, CDR2 SFDVKD. V lost 5 bases and J 0 bases, leaving 15 bases between the germline ends. CDR3 region: CATSASQGRTNYGYTF. For the CDR3, the DNA is TGTGCCACCAGTGCCTCACAGGGAAGGACTAACTATGGCTACACCTTC.

The V call is TRBV7-6, the J call TRBJ2-7; D is uncertain. The CDR3 is 11 residues long. Germline lookup yields CDR1 SGHVS and CDR2 FNYEAQ. Between the trimmed V and J ends, which lost 7 bases and 1 base, there was a span of 5 bases. CDR3 coding DNA: TGTGCCAGCACAGATTCCTACGAGCAGTACTTC. It specifies CASTDSYEQYF.

J is TRBJ2-1 and V is TRBV3-1 (or the pseudogene TRBV3-2), with 11 bases fitting TRBD2. Looked up from germline, CDR1 is LGHDT and CDR2 is YNNKEL (reference sequence). V shed 2 bases, J shed 5 bases, and the junction held 5 bases outside the gene matches. The CDR3 consists of 16 residues. CDR3: CASSQHSGREDNEQFF. The CDR3 DNA follows: TGTGCCAGCAGCCAACATAGCGGGAGGGAGGACAATGAGCAGTTCTTC.

The chain employs TRBV19 and TRBJ2-4, with 11 bases aligning to TRBD1. Trimming cost V 3 bases and J 4 bases; bases outside gene matches: 2. The germline V gene encodes CDR1 LNHDA and CDR2 SQIVND (reference sequence). The length of the CDR3 is 15 residues. The CDR3 loop is CASSIGQGAKNIQYF. CDR3 coding DNA: TGTGCCAGTAGTATCGGACAGGGGGCTAAAAACATTCAGTACTTC.